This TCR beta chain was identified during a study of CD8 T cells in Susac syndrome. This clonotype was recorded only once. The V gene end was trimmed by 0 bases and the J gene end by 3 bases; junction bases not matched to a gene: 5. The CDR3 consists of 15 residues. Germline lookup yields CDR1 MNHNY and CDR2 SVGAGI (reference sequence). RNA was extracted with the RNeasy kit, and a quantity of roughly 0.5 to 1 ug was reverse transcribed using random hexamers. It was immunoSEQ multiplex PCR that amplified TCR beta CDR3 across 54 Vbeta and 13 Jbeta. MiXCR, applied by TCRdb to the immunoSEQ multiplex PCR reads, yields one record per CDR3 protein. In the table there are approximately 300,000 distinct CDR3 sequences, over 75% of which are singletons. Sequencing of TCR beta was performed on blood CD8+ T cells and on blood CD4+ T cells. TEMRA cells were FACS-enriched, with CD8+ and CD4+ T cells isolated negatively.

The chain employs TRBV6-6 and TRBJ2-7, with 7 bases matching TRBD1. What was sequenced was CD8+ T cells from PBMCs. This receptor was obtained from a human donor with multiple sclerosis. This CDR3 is CASSYSDRENYEQYF. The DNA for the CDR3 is TGTGCCAGCAGTTACTCCGACAGGGAAAACTACGAGCAGTACTTC.